Shown below are 19 T cell receptor beta chains from a single sample sequenced in a study of cytomegalovirus exposure and HLA in healthy donors. The data were produced by immunoSEQ multiplex PCR, yet TCRdb's version contains in-frame clones alone and is incomplete. Of around 200,000 clones in the sample, roughly 81% were seen once. The sample comprised PBMCs. These receptors were taken from a woman younger than 45 in good health and CMV-seronegative.

The gene calls are TRBV18 and TRBJ1-4, with a weak D call TRBD1 (6 bases). Germline CDR1 KGHSH, CDR2 LQKENI. CDR3 size: 15 residues. The V end was cut by 3 bases, the J end by 3 bases, with 11 bases between. The CDR3 coding sequence is TGTGCCAGCTCACCCCGGACAGCCCCTAATGAAAAACTGTTTTTT. Its protein is CASSPRTAPNEKLFF.

This clone occurred a few times. The chain recombines TRBV6-6 with TRBJ1-2, with D unclear. The CDR3 spans 13 residues. Germline CDR1 is MNHNY and CDR2 is SVGAGI (reference sequence). V shed 0 bases and J shed 8 bases, with 10 bases lying between them. The CDR3 loop reads CASSYSKAGGYTF. The CDR3 DNA reads TGTGCCAGCAGTTACTCCAAAGCGGGAGGCTACACCTTC.

This clone was observed once. The rearrangement joins TRBV7-6 to TRBJ1-4; TRBD1 matches 8 bases. Looked up from germline, CDR1 is SGHVS and CDR2 is FNYEAQ. This CDR3 is built from 15 residues. Trimming took 5 bases from V and 0 from J; bases not matched to a gene: 2. CDR3 protein: CASSNRGATNEKLFF. CDR3 coding DNA: TGTGCCAGCAGCAACAGGGGGGCAACTAATGAAAAACTGTTTTTT.

This chain's CDR3 is CASSVEGLSRGGYTF. As DNA, the CDR3 is TGTGCCAGCAGCGTAGAGGGACTCTCTCGTGGGGGCTACACCTTC. The rearrangement joins TRBV9 to TRBJ1-2, with D maybe TRBD1 (5 bases). Germline CDR1 SGDLS, CDR2 YYNGEE. Trimming took off 0 bases at V and 8 bases at J, with 17 bases between the two ends. This CDR3 comprises 15 residues. Combining the CDR3 with reference TRBV9 and TRBJ1-2 gives the whole variable domain DSGVTQTPKHLITATGQRVTLRCSPRSGDLSVYWYQQSLDQGLQFLIQYYNGEERAKGNILERFSAQQFPDLHSELNLSSLELGDSALYFCASSVEGLSRGGYTFGSGTRLTVV.

V and J are TRBV5-1 and TRBJ1-2; TRBD1 aligns across 9 bases. Looked up from germline, CDR1 is SGHRS and CDR2 is YFSETQ. V lost 1 base to trimming and J lost 8 bases; unmatched junction nucleotides: 9. CDR3 size: 15 residues. CDR3 nucleotides: TGCGCCAGCAGCTTGACTCCGGGACAGGGATCAGGCTACACCTTC. The encoded protein is CASSLTPGQGSGYTF.

Only one count was recorded for this clone. The chain combines TRBV4-1 with TRBJ1-1; 9 nucleotides match TRBD1. This CDR3 is 17 amino acids long. Looked up from germline, CDR1 is MGHRA and CDR2 is YSYEKL. The trim removed 4 bases at V and 0 bases at J, leaving 9 bases unmatched. CDR3 region: CASSRWTGAVLNTEAFF. The CDR3 nucleotides read TGCGCCAGCAGCCGGTGGACAGGGGCAGTCCTGAACACTGAAGCTTTCTTT.

This clone occurred a few times. The J gene is TRBJ2-5, the V gene TRBV12-5; 11 nucleotides match TRBD2. The CDR3 spans 15 residues. V lost 5 bases, J lost 5 bases, and 7 bases stayed unmatched. Germline V gene data show CDR1 as LGHNT and CDR2 as FRNRAP. The CDR3 spells CASGPGLAVGETQYF. The CDR3 nucleotides read TGTGCTAGTGGTCCGGGACTAGCGGTAGGGGAGACCCAGTACTTC.

J is TRBJ1-1 and V is TRBV6-6; TRBD1 might be the D (6 bases). The length of the CDR3 is 16 residues. The V end lost 5 bases, the J end lost 0 bases, and 16 bases lay between the germline ends. CDR1 MNHNY and CDR2 SVGAGI come from the germline V gene (reference sequence). CDR3 nucleotides: TGTGCCAGCAGTCCCCCCGTAGGGACATTGAACACTGAAGCTTTCTTT. Translation: CASSPPVGTLNTEAFF.

The V gene is TRBV7-9, the J gene TRBJ1-2, with 9 bases aligning to TRBD1. This CDR3 is built from 14 residues. Germline CDR1 reads SEHNR; CDR2 reads FQNEAQ (reference sequence). Trimming took 5 bases from V and 7 from J; bases not matched to a gene: 8. CDR3 in DNA: TGTGCCAGCAGCCCCGGACAGGGGATTGGTGGCTACACCTTC. Translating it yields CASSPGQGIGGYTF.

The rearrangement joins TRBV5-1 to TRBJ2-2; TRBD2 aligns across 11 bases. From germline, CDR1 is SGHRS and CDR2 YFSETQ. With V trimmed by 5 bases and J by 6 bases, 6 bases remained unmatched. The CDR3 spans 15 residues. In DNA, the CDR3 is TGCGCCAGCAGAGGACTAGCGGGCTCCCCCGGGGAGCTGTTTTTT. It translates to CASRGLAGSPGELFF.

The CDR3 loop reads CASSLSSGTGLAPLHF. The CDR3 coding sequence is TGTGCCAGCAGTTTATCGTCCGGGACAGGCCTGGCACCCCTCCACTTT. The chain uses TRBV28 and TRBJ1-6, with TRBD1 matching 8 bases. There are 16 residues in the CDR3. Germline V gene lookup returns CDR1 MDHEN and CDR2 SYDVKM. The V and J ends lost 1 base and 11 bases, in that order; junction bases with no gene match: 10.

The V and J genes are TRBV6-5 and TRBJ1-2; the D is unclear. The CDR3 is made up of 13 amino acids. CDR1 and CDR2 (germline): MNHEY, SVGAGI. The V and J ends lost 2 bases and 4 bases respectively, with 8 bases between them. The CDR3 region has the DNA TGTGCCAGCAGTTACAACCAGGTCTATGGCTACACCTTC. Translated: CASSYNQVYGYTF.

The rearrangement joins TRBV30 to TRBJ2-7; possibly TRBD1 for D (5 bases). V dropped 7 bases and J dropped 3 bases, with 13 bases sitting between them. The CDR3 extends over 12 amino acids. Germline lookup yields CDR1 GTSNPN and CDR2 SVGIG (reference sequence). CDR3: CALGYRSYEQYF. In DNA, the CDR3 is TGTGCCTTAGGCTACAGGAGCTACGAGCAGTACTTC.

This clone was detected only once. The V call is TRBV30, the J call TRBJ1-6; 7 bases line up with TRBD1. Trimming cost V 7 bases and J 7 bases; bases outside gene matches: 4. The germline gives CDR1 GTSNPN, CDR2 SVGIG (reference sequence). There are 12 residues in the CDR3. The CDR3 is CASGQRNSPLHF. Written as DNA, the CDR3 is TGTGCCTCGGGACAGAGAAATTCACCCCTCCACTTT.

This clone has only one observation. The chain couples TRBV29-1 to TRBJ2-1; D remains ambiguous. This CDR3 spans 12 amino acids. Germline CDR1 SQVTM, CDR2 ANQGSEA. Trimming took 3 bases from V and 1 from J, leaving 4 bases between them. This CDR3 reads CSVDASYNEQFF. The CDR3 bases are TGCAGCGTTGACGCGTCCTACAATGAGCAGTTCTTC.

This rearrangement joins TRBV6-1 to TRBJ2-4; 7 bases line up with TRBD2. Trimming at V came to 3 bases and at J to 7 bases, leaving 12 bases not matched to a gene. The CDR3 runs to 16 residues. Germline assignment: CDR1 MNHNS and CDR2 SASEGT. CDR3 bases: TGTGCCAGCAGTGATGGTGTCGGGGGGAGAGGGAACATTCAGTACTTC. It is translated as CASSDGVGGRGNIQYF.

The chain recombines TRBV21-1 with TRBJ2-7; the table's D call, TRBD1, was not checked against the DNA. TRBV21-1 is assigned pseudogene status. The CDR3 has 13 amino acids. CDR3 nucleotide sequence: TGTGCCACCGTTCGACAGGGGGTCTACGAGCAGTACTTC. This codes for CATVRQGVYEQYF.

The V call is TRBV4-1, the J call TRBJ2-7, with 7 nucleotides matching TRBD2. This CDR3 comprises 14 residues. After removal of 3 bases from V and 0 bases from J, the junction contained 2 bases not matched to a gene. In germline, CDR1 is MGHRA, CDR2 YSYEKL. CDR3 in DNA: TGCGCCAGCAGCCAGCGGGAGTTCTCCTACGAGCAGTACTTC. It translates to CASSQREFSYEQYF.

The chain couples TRBV5-1 to TRBJ2-7; possible D gene TRBD2, 5 bases. CDR1 is SGHRS, CDR2 YFSETQ, per germline. The CDR3 loop spans 19 amino acids. Between the trimmed V and J ends, which lost 1 base and 0 bases, there was a span of 23 bases. CDR3 protein: CASSLNGVPKLSSSYEQYF. The CDR3, as DNA: TGCGCCAGCAGCTTGAACGGGGTTCCAAAGTTATCGAGCTCCTACGAGCAGTACTTC. Full variable domain (rest looked up from reference TRBV5-1 and TRBJ2-7): KAGVTQTPRYLIKTRGQQVTLSCSPISGHRSVSWYQQTPGQGLQFLFEYFSETQRNKGNFPGRFSGRQFSNSRSEMNVSTLELGDSALYLCASSLNGVPKLSSSYEQYFGPGTRLTVT.